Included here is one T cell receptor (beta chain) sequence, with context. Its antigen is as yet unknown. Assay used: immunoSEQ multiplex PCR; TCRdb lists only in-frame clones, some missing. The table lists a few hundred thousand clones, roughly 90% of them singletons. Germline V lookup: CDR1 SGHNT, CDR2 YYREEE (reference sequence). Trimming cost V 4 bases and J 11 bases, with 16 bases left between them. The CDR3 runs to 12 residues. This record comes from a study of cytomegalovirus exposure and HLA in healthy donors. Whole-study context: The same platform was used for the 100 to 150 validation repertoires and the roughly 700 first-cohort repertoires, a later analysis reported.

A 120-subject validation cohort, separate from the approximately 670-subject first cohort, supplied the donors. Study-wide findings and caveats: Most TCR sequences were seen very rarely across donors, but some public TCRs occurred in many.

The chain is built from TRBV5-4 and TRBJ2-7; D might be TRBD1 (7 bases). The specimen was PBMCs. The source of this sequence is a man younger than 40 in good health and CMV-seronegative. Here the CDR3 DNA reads TGTGCCAGCAGCCTACGGACAGGAGGGAAGTACTTC. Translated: CASSLRTGGKYF.